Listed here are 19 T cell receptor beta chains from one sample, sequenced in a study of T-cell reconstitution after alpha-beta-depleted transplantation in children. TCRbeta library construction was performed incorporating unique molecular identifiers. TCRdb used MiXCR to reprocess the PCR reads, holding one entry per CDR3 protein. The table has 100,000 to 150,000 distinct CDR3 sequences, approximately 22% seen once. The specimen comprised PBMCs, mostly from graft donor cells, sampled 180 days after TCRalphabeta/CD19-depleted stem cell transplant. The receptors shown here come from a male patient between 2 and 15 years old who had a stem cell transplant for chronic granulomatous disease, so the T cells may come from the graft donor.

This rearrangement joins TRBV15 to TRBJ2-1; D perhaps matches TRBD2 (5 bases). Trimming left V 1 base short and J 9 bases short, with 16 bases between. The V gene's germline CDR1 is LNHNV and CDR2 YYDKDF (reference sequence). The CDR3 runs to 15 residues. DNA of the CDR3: TGTGCCACCAGCAGAGTCTCTGGCAAGGCGGGTGAGCAGTTCTTC. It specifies CATSRVSGKAGEQFF.

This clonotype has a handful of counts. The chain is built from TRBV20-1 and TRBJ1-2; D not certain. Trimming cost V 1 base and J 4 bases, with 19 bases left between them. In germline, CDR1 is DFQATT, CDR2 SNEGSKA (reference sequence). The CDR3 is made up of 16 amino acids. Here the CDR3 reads CSARVITGSDGYGYTF. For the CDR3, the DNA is TGCAGTGCTAGAGTTATCACCGGGAGTGATGGCTATGGCTACACCTTC.

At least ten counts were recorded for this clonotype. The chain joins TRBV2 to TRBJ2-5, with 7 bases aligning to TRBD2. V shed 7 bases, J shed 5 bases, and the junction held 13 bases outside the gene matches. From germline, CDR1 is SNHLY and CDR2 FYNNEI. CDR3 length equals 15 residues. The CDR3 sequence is CASKVLRLAGETQYF. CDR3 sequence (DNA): TGTGCCAGCAAAGTTCTTCGACTAGCAGGCGAGACCCAGTACTTC. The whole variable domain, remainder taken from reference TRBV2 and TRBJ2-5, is EPEVTQTPSHQVTQMGQEVILRCVPISNHLYFYWYRQILGQKVEFLVSFYNNEISEKSEIFDDQFSVERPDGSNFTLKIRSTKLEDSAMYFCASKVLRLAGETQYFGPGTRLLVL.

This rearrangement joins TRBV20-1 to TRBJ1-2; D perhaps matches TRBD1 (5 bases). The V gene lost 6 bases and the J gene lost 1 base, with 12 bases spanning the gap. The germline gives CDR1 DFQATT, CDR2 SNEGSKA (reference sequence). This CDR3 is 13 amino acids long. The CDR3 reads CSAPGRLNYGYTF. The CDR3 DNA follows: TGCAGTGCGCCGGGACGGCTTAACTATGGCTACACCTTC.

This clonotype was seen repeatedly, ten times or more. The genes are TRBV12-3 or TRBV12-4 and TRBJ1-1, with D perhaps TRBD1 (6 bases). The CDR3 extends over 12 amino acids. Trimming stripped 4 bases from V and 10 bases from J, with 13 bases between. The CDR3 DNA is TGTGCCAGCAGTTACCAGGGGTATGGAGCTTTCTTT. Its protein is CASSYQGYGAFF.

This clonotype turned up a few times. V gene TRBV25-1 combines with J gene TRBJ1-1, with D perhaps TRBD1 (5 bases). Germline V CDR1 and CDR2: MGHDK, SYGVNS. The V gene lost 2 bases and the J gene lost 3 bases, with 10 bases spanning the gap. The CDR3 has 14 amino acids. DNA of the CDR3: TGTGCCAGCAGTGAAGGGGGAGGGTACACTGAAGCTTTCTTT. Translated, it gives CASSEGGGYTEAFF.

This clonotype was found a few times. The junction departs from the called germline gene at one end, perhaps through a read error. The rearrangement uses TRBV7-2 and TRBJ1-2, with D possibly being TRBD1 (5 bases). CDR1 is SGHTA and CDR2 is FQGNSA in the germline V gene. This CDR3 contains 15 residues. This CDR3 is CASSIAGGDSYGYTF. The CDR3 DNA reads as TGTGCCAGCAGCATAGCGGGGGGAGATTCCTATGGCTACACCTTC. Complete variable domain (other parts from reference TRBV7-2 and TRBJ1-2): GAGVSQSPSNKVTEKGKDVELRCDPISGHTALYWYRQSLGQGLEFLIYFQGNSAPDKSGLPSDRFSAERTGGSVSTLTIQRTQQEDSAVYLCASSIAGGDSYGYTFGSGTRLTVV.

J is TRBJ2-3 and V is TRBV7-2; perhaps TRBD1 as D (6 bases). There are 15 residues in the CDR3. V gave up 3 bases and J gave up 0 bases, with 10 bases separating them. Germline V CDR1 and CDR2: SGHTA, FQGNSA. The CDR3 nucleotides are TGTGCCAGCAGCTTTGGACAGATTAGCACAGATACGCAGTATTTT. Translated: CASSFGQISTDTQYF. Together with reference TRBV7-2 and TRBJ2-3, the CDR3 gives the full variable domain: GAGVSQSPSNKVTEKGKDVELRCDPISGHTALYWYRQSLGQGLEFLIYFQGNSAPDKSGLPSDRFSAERTGGSVSTLTIQRTQQEDSAVYLCASSFGQISTDTQYFGPGTRLTVL.

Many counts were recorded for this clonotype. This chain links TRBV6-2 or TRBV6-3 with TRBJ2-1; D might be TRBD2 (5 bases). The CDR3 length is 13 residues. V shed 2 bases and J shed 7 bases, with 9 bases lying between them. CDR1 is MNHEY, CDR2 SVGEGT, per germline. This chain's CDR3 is CASSYPSLNEQFF. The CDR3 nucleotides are TGTGCCAGCAGTTACCCTAGCCTTAATGAGCAGTTCTTC.

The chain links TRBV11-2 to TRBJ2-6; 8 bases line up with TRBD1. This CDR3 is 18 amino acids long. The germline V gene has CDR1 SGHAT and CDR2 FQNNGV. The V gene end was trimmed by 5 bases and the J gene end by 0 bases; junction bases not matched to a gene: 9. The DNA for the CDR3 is TGTGCCAGCAGCCACAGGGGGTTGTCTCCCTCTGGGGCCAACGTCCTGACTTTC. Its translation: CASSHRGLSPSGANVLTF. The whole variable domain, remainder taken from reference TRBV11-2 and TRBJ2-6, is EAGVAQSPRYKIIEKRQSVAFWCNPISGHATLYWYQQILGQGPKLLIQFQNNGVVDDSQLPKDRFSAERLKGVDSTLKIQPAKLEDSAVYLCASSHRGLSPSGANVLTFGAGSRLTVL.

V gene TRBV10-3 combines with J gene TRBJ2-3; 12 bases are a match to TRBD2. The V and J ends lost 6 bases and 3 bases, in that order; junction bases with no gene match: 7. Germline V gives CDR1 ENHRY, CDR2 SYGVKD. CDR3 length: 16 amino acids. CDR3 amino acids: CAISRLAGVGTDTQYF. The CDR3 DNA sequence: TGTGCCATCAGCAGACTAGCGGGAGTTGGGACAGATACGCAGTATTTT.

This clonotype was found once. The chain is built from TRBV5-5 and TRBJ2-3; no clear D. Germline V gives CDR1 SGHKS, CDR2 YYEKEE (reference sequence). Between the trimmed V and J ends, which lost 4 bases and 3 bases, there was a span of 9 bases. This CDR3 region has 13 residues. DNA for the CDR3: TGTGCCAGCAGCCTTGCCATTACAGATACGCAGTATTTT. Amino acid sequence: CASSLAITDTQYF.

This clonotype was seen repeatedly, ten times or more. Here the CDR3 reads CASSFVGGRDYGYTF. In DNA, the CDR3 is TGTGCCAGCAGCTTTGTAGGGGGGCGTGACTATGGCTACACCTTC. This chain joins TRBV5-6 and TRBJ1-2; D is possibly TRBD1 (6 bases). The CDR3 has 15 residues. CDR1 and CDR2 from the germline V gene are SGHDT and YYEEEE. V shed 2 bases and J shed 3 bases, with 14 bases lying between them.

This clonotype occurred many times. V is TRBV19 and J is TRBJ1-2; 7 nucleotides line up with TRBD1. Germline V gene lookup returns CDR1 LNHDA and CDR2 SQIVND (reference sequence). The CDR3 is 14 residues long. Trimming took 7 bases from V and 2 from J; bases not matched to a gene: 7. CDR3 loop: CASNPTGWNYGYTF. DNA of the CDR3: TGTGCCAGTAACCCGACAGGGTGGAACTATGGCTACACCTTC.

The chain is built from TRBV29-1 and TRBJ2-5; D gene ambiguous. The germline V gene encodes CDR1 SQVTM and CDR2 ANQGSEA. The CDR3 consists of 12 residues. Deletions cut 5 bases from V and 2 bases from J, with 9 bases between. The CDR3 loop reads CSVLASQETQYF. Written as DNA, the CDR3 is TGCAGCGTTCTTGCTAGTCAAGAGACCCAGTACTTC. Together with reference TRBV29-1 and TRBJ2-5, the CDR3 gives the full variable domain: SAVISQKPSRDICQRGTSLTIQCQVDSQVTMMFWYRQQPGQSLTLIATANQGSEATYESGFVIDKFPISRPNLTFSTLTVSNMSPEDSSIYLCSVLASQETQYFGPGTRLLVL.

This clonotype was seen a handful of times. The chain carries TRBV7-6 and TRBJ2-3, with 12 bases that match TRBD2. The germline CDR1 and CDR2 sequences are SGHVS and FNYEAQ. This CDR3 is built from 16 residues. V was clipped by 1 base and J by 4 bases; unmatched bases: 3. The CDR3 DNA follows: TGTGCCAGCAGCTTAGGACTAGCGGGAGTCTCAGATACGCAGTATTTT. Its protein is CASSLGLAGVSDTQYF.

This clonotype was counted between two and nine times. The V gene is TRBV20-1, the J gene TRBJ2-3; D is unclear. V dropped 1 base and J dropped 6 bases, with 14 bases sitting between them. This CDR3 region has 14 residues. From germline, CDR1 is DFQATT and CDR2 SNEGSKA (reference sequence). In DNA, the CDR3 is TGCAGTGCTAGAGGGGCCCCTAGACGCGATACGCAGTATTTT. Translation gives CSARGAPRRDTQYF.

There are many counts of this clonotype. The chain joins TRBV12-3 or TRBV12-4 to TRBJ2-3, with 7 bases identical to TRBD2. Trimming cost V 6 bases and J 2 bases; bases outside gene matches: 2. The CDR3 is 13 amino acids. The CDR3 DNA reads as TGTGCCAGCAGACGGGGGGACACAGATACGCAGTATTTT. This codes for CASRRGDTDTQYF.

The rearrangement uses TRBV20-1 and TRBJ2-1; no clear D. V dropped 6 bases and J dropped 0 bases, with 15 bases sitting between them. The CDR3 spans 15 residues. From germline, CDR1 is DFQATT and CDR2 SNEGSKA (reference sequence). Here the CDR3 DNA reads TGCAGTGCCAATATTCGCGTAGTCTCCTACAATGAGCAGTTCTTC. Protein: CSANIRVVSYNEQFF.